These 24 T cell receptor beta chains originate from one sample sequenced in a study of early T cells in non-severe SARS-CoV-2 infection. Each CDR3 protein gets one entry after TCRdb re-called the 5' RACE reads with MiXCR. The profile shows tens of thousands of distinct CDR3 sequences, about a tenth of them singletons. The source was whole blood, collected at baseline. These receptors all stem from an adult who was a healthcare worker with PCR-confirmed SARS-CoV-2 infection or an uninfected control (not recorded which).

The chain uses TRBV30 and TRBJ1-2; no definite D call. V was trimmed by 5 bases and J by 5 bases, leaving 12 bases between them. The CDR3 has 12 residues. Germline V gene sequence: CDR1 GTSNPN, CDR2 SVGIG (reference sequence). CDR3 residues: CAWEADSYGYTF. The CDR3 DNA is TGTGCCTGGGAAGCGGACTCTTATGGCTACACCTTC.

In this sample, this clonotype turned up a few times. The chain employs TRBV9 and TRBJ2-7, with unresolved D. The V and J ends lost 0 bases and 1 base respectively, with 14 bases between them. Germline lookup yields CDR1 SGDLS and CDR2 YYNGEE. The CDR3 has 16 amino acids. Here the CDR3 DNA reads TGTGCCAGCAGCGTAGACCCTTCCGATTGGTCCTACGAGCAGTACTTC. Its translation: CASSVDPSDWSYEQYF.

The V call is TRBV12-3 or TRBV12-4, the J call TRBJ2-3, with 7 bases that match TRBD2. V lost 3 bases to trimming and J lost 3 bases; unmatched junction nucleotides: 15. CDR3 length: 18 amino acids. The CDR3 DNA is TGTGCCAGCAGTTTTGTTCTTTCCAGCGGGGTTGGTACAGATACGCAGTATTTT. It encodes CASSFVLSSGVGTDTQYF.

V usage is TRBV6-6 and J usage is TRBJ2-1; D gene ambiguous. V was shortened by 0 bases and J by 3 bases, with 12 bases between the two germline ends. Germline CDR1 is MNHNY and CDR2 is SVGAGI (reference sequence). The CDR3 consists of 16 residues. The CDR3 coding sequence is TGTGCCAGCAGTTACTCCGGCCAGCCTTTCTACAATGAGCAGTTCTTC. As protein: CASSYSGQPFYNEQFF.

This rearrangement joins TRBV6-4 to TRBJ2-2; the D gene is possibly TRBD1 (6 bases). V was trimmed by 2 bases and J by 7 bases, leaving 11 bases between them. CDR3 length equals 14 residues. Per the germline V gene, CDR1 is MRHNA and CDR2 is SNTAGT. The CDR3 DNA is TGTGCCAGCAGTGACGCAGGGGAAGGCGGGGAGCTGTTTTTT. Amino acids: CASSDAGEGGELFF.

In its sample, this clonotype was seen many times. V and J are TRBV7-9 and TRBJ1-5, with D maybe TRBD1 (5 bases). Germline V gene data show CDR1 as SEHNR and CDR2 as FQNEAQ (reference sequence). V lost 1 base and J lost 1, with 8 bases in between. The CDR3 has 15 residues. The CDR3 reads CASSLGDVSNQPQHF. As DNA, the CDR3 is TGTGCCAGCAGCTTAGGGGACGTCAGCAATCAGCCCCAGCATTTT.

The chain combines TRBV7-2 with TRBJ2-3; D is perhaps TRBD2 (5 bases). The germline gives CDR1 SGHTA, CDR2 FQGNSA. CDR3 size: 14 residues. V shed 1 base and J shed 4 bases, with 9 bases lying between them. The CDR3 DNA sequence: TGTGCCAGCAGCTTAGATTACGGGGCAGATACGCAGTATTTT. Protein: CASSLDYGADTQYF.

The rearrangement uses TRBV9 and TRBJ2-5, with TRBD2 matching over 9 bases. Germline CDR1 and CDR2: SGDLS and YYNGEE. CDR3 size: 16 residues. Losses at the gene ends were 0 bases for V and 0 bases for J; bases not matched to a gene: 3. The CDR3 DNA is TGTGCCAGCAGCGTAGGGAGCGGGGGGAACCAAGAGACCCAGTACTTC. Translating it yields CASSVGSGGNQETQYF.

This clonotype was detected many times. The chain carries TRBV3-1 and TRBJ1-2, with a possible D match to TRBD1 (5 bases). CDR3 size: 19 residues. Germline V CDR1 and CDR2: LGHDT, YNNKEL (reference sequence). Deletions cut 1 base from V and 7 bases from J, with 28 bases between. CDR3 DNA sequence: TGTGCCAGCAGCCAAGGGTACAGGCGTTCTGCCCCGGATGCGGGTGGCTACACCTTC. The encoded protein is CASSQGYRRSAPDAGGYTF.

Many counts were recorded for this clonotype. The CDR3 loop reads CASSMEWGTEAFF. The DNA of the CDR3 is TGTGCCAGTAGTATGGAGTGGGGCACTGAAGCTTTCTTT. The V and J genes are TRBV19 and TRBJ1-1; D is undetermined. Looked up from germline, CDR1 is LNHDA and CDR2 is SQIVND (reference sequence). The germline V and J ends were trimmed by 3 bases and 4 bases, with 9 bases remaining between them. This CDR3 contains 13 residues.

The J gene is TRBJ2-1, the V gene TRBV11-2; 8 nucleotides line up with TRBD2. V lost 10 bases and J lost 10; bases outside the gene matches: 3. CDR3 length equals 10 residues. The germline gives CDR1 SGHAT, CDR2 FQNNGV. CDR3 DNA: TGTGCCACTCCGGGGGGGGAGCAGTTCTTC. It codes for CATPGGEQFF.

The DNA of the CDR3 is TGTGCCGCGGTCTCGACAGGGGGCGGAGGAGAGACCCAGTACTTC. This sequence encodes CAAVSTGGGGETQYF. V usage is TRBV28 and J usage is TRBJ2-5, with TRBD1 matching over 10 bases. Germline values: CDR1 MDHEN, CDR2 SYDVKM. The length of the CDR3 is 15 residues. With 11 bases clipped from V and 4 bases from J, the junction kept 13 bases outside the gene matches. Complete variable domain (other parts from reference TRBV28 and TRBJ2-5): DVKVTQSSRYLVKRTGEKVFLECVQDMDHENMFWYRQDPGLGLRLIYFSYDVKMKEKGDIPEGYSVSREKKERFSLILESASTNQTSMYLCAAVSTGGGGETQYFGPGTRLLVL.

Many counts were recorded for this clonotype. V is TRBV11-2 and J is TRBJ1-2, with D possibly matching TRBD1 (5 bases). Germline V CDR1 and CDR2: SGHAT, FQNNGV. The CDR3 is made up of 13 amino acids. V gave up 4 bases and J gave up 6 bases, with 12 bases separating them. The CDR3 DNA follows: TGTGCCAGCAGCTCAGGGAGGGTGAATGGCTACACCTTC. Encoded protein: CASSSGRVNGYTF.

This clonotype was seen repeatedly, ten times or more. The chain couples TRBV7-2 to TRBJ2-3, with 10 bases that match TRBD2. Germline V gene lookup returns CDR1 SGHTA and CDR2 FQGNSA. The ends lost 1 base at V and 3 bases at J; junction bases unmatched: 7. The length of the CDR3 is 17 residues. The CDR3 DNA follows: TGTGCCAGCAGCTTAGTGCCCAGCGGGGGGGTGACAGATACGCAGTATTTT. Its protein is CASSLVPSGGVTDTQYF.

This clonotype appeared many times. The rearrangement joins TRBV7-6 to TRBJ2-1; D gene unclear. Germline lookup yields CDR1 SGHVS and CDR2 FNYEAQ. The CDR3 totals 12 residues. V shed 5 bases and J shed 13 bases, with 15 bases lying between them. CDR3 protein: CASSPWRTKQFF. DNA of the CDR3: TGTGCCAGCAGCCCCTGGCGGACGAAACAGTTCTTC.

This clonotype was seen more than once but under ten times. V gene TRBV20-1 combines with J gene TRBJ2-5, with D maybe TRBD1 (6 bases). Trimming removed 5 bases at V and 1 base at J, with 20 bases between. The length of the CDR3 is 16 residues. Germline assignment: CDR1 DFQATT and CDR2 SNEGSKA (reference sequence). CDR3 amino acids: CSASISLWDTQETQYF. DNA of the CDR3: TGCAGTGCTTCTATTTCTCTTTGGGACACCCAAGAGACCCAGTACTTC.

The sample holds many counts of this clonotype. V usage is TRBV2 and J usage is TRBJ1-3; D ambiguous. V was clipped by 6 bases and J by 0 bases, with 9 bases between them. The length of the CDR3 is 14 residues. Germline values: CDR1 SNHLY, CDR2 FYNNEI. Written as DNA, the CDR3 is TGTGCCAGCAGGGGAGCCCGCTCTGGAAACACCATATATTTT. It translates to CASRGARSGNTIYF. The full variable domain, rest sourced from reference TRBV2 and TRBJ1-3, is EPEVTQTPSHQVTQMGQEVILRCVPISNHLYFYWYRQILGQKVEFLVSFYNNEISEKSEIFDDQFSVERPDGSNFTLKIRSTKLEDSAMYFCASRGARSGNTIYFGEGSWLTVV.

This clonotype turned up a few times. The rearrangement links TRBV5-1 to TRBJ2-2; 9 nucleotides agree with TRBD1. The V gene's germline CDR1 is SGHRS and CDR2 YFSETQ. V shed 8 bases, J shed 6 bases, and the junction held 8 bases outside the gene matches. This CDR3 region has 14 residues. In DNA form, the CDR3 reads TGCGCCAGTGAGCCGGGACAGGGACCCGGGGAGCTGTTTTTT. Protein: CASEPGQGPGELFF.

This clonotype was seen a few times. This chain connects TRBV2 to TRBJ1-2, with a tentative D call TRBD1 (5 bases). V was shortened by 5 bases and J by 3 bases, with 10 bases between the two germline ends. CDR3 length: 13 amino acids. Germline V gene data show CDR1 as SNHLY and CDR2 as FYNNEI. Written as DNA, the CDR3 is TGTGCCAGCAGTACCGGGACCCACTATGGCTACACCTTC. It encodes CASSTGTHYGYTF.

The rearrangement uses TRBV18 and TRBJ2-5; D is possibly TRBD1 (6 bases). CDR3 length equals 13 residues. CDR1 and CDR2 (germline): KGHSH, LQKENI. V lost 5 bases, J lost 5 bases, and 12 bases lay in between. The DNA of the CDR3 is TGTGCCAGCTCATCGGACAGAGGGGAGACCCAGTACTTC. Translated, it gives CASSSDRGETQYF.

The V gene is TRBV6-5, the J gene TRBJ2-7; TRBD1 agrees at 10 bases. Germline V gene data show CDR1 as MNHEY and CDR2 as SVGAGI. The ends lost 4 bases at V and 2 bases at J; junction bases unmatched: 2. The CDR3 is 14 residues long. The CDR3 protein is CASSFDRGPYEQYF. The CDR3 coding sequence is TGTGCCAGCAGTTTCGACAGGGGGCCCTACGAGCAGTACTTC.

In its sample, this clonotype was seen many times. V and J are TRBV30 and TRBJ1-4, with TRBD1 matching over 8 bases. V gave up 3 bases and J gave up 8 bases; unmatched junction bases: 5. Per germline, CDR1 GTSNPN and CDR2 SVGIG (reference sequence). CDR3 length: 13 amino acids. CDR3 nucleotides: TGTGCCTGGAGGACAGGGGAGAGAGAAAAACTGTTTTTT. It encodes CAWRTGEREKLFF.

V and J are TRBV6-2 or TRBV6-3 and TRBJ2-2; 7 bases line up with TRBD1. CDR1 and CDR2 (germline): MNHEY, SVGEGT. This CDR3 is built from 12 residues. Germline trimming cut 7 bases from V and 6 bases from J; bases unmatched to any gene: 2. The CDR3 sequence is CASTQGAGELFF. The CDR3 nucleotides read TGTGCCAGCACCCAGGGGGCCGGGGAGCTGTTTTTT.

This clonotype has a count of ten or more. This chain joins TRBV7-3 and TRBJ2-5; a possible D gene is TRBD2 (5 bases). The V gene's germline CDR1 is SGHTA and CDR2 FQGTGA. CDR3 length equals 16 residues. V lost 4 bases, J lost 4 bases, and 19 bases lay in between. The CDR3 region has the DNA TGTGCCAGCAGCTCAAGGGCTCGAGCGGCAGCAGAGACCCAGTACTTC. This gives the protein CASSSRARAAAETQYF. The full variable domain, completed using reference TRBV7-3 and TRBJ2-5, is GAGVSQTPSNKVTEKGKYVELRCDPISGHTALYWYRQSLGQGPEFLIYFQGTGAADDSGLPNDRFFAVRPEGSVSTLKIQRTERGDSAVYLCASSSRARAAAETQYFGPGTRLLVL.